A single sample is the source of the 21 T cell receptor beta chains below, sequenced in a study of T cell responses to AZD1222 COVID-19 vaccine. Repertoires were generated with immunoSEQ multiplex PCR, while TCRdb's copy carries only in-frame clones and drops some. The repertoire includes about 150,000 clones, approximately 90% of them detected once, and roughly 3.8% sits in the top ten. This sample comprised peripheral blood, obtained 28 days after the second AZD1222 dose. These receptors were obtained from an adult who received the AZD1222 COVID-19 vaccine.

The V call is TRBV5-6, the J call TRBJ1-5; D is perhaps TRBD1 (6 bases). Germline CDR1 is SGHDT and CDR2 is YYEEEE. The length of the CDR3 is 15 residues. Trimming pared 1 base from V and 2 bases from J, leaving 10 bases between. The CDR3 DNA sequence: TGTGCCAGCAGCTTGACAGGGATGGGCAATCAGCCCCAGCATTTT. This gives the protein CASSLTGMGNQPQHF.

The chain recombines TRBV23-1 with TRBJ2-7; a possible D gene is TRBD1 (7 bases). TRBV23-1 is an ORF, with its function uncertain. This CDR3 contains 14 residues. Deletions cut 8 bases from V and 2 bases from J, with 16 bases between. In DNA form, the CDR3 reads TGCGCCAGCCTCCCTGGGGGGACAGCCTACGAGCAGTACTTC. Translated: CASLPGGTAYEQYF.

This chain connects TRBV5-1 to TRBJ2-7, with 9 bases identical to TRBD2. Per the germline V gene, CDR1 is SGHRS and CDR2 is YFSETQ. The CDR3 is made up of 16 amino acids. V gave up 2 bases and J gave up 1 base; unmatched junction bases: 7. CDR3 in DNA: TGCGCCAGCAGCTTTCAAGGTAGCGGGAGATCCTACGAGCAGTACTTC. Translation gives CASSFQGSGRSYEQYF.

This clone was recorded many times. The V and J genes are TRBV21-1 and TRBJ1-2. TRBV21-1 is listed as a pseudogene. This CDR3 contains 15 residues. CDR3 DNA sequence: TGTGCCAGCTTTTCCCTGGGACGAACTAACTATGGCTACACCTTC. Translation: CASFSLGRTNYGYTF.

The rearrangement links TRBV21-1 to TRBJ2-7; the table's D call TRBD1 went unverified against the DNA. TRBV21-1 represents a pseudogene. The CDR3 is 17 amino acids. Here the CDR3 DNA reads TGTGCCAGCAGCAATGACACTGAGTCCTCCCCTATTTTCGAGCAGTACTTC. It specifies CASSNDTESSPIFEQYF.

V and J are TRBV27 and TRBJ1-2, with D tentatively TRBD1 (6 bases). Trimming took 3 bases from V and 1 from J, leaving 12 bases between them. The CDR3 loop spans 15 amino acids. The germline V gene encodes CDR1 MNHEY and CDR2 SMNVEV (reference sequence). This CDR3 reads CASSFGGPGNYGYTF. The CDR3 nucleotides read TGTGCCAGCAGTTTTGGGGGGCCCGGTAACTATGGCTACACCTTC.

The chain couples TRBV3-1 (or the pseudogene TRBV3-2) to TRBJ1-1; D gene ambiguous. CDR3 size: 13 residues. Germline V gene data show CDR1 as LGHDT and CDR2 as YNNKEL (reference sequence). Trimming shortened V by 6 bases and J by 1 base, and 9 bases separated the two germline ends. DNA for the CDR3: TGTGCCAGCAGTCCTGCACAGAACACTGAAGCTTTCTTT. Translation: CASSPAQNTEAFF.

This chain joins TRBV5-6 and TRBJ2-7; D gene ambiguous. The CDR3 contains 18 residues. CDR1 SGHDT and CDR2 YYEEEE come from the germline V gene. Trimming left V 1 base short and J 3 bases short, with 23 bases between. The CDR3 here is CASSLTLPRQPYSYEQYF. The CDR3 DNA reads TGTGCCAGCAGCTTGACACTACCACGGCAGCCCTATAGCTACGAGCAGTACTTC.

The chain is built from TRBV6-4 and TRBJ1-6; D perhaps matches TRBD1 (5 bases). V lost 3 bases and J lost 10, with 13 bases in between. Germline lookup yields CDR1 MRHNA and CDR2 SNTAGT. The CDR3 sequence is 14 residues long. In DNA form, the CDR3 reads TGTGCCAGCAGTGAAGGGCAGGGCGGGTCACCCCTCCACTTT. Protein: CASSEGQGGSPLHF.

V and J are TRBV5-1 and TRBJ1-1; D might be TRBD1 (5 bases). The CDR3 is 15 residues long. Looked up from germline, CDR1 is SGHRS and CDR2 is YFSETQ. The germline V and J ends were trimmed by 1 base and 0 bases, with 10 bases remaining between them. The CDR3 loop is CASSLNGGMNTEAFF. The CDR3 DNA sequence: TGCGCCAGCAGCTTGAACGGGGGTATGAACACTGAAGCTTTCTTT.

The genes are TRBV2 and TRBJ1-2, with D possibly TRBD1 on 5 matching bases. Trimming cost V 1 base and J 4 bases, with 13 bases left between them. The CDR3 extends over 15 amino acids. Germline lookup yields CDR1 SNHLY and CDR2 FYNNEI. The CDR3 nucleotides are TGTGCCAGCAGTGAAGGATCGACAGCCGTCTATGGCTACACCTTC. Its translation is CASSEGSTAVYGYTF.

The chain has TRBV7-2 and TRBJ2-2, with a possible D match to TRBD2 (6 bases). The V gene lost 4 bases and the J gene lost 3 bases, with 12 bases spanning the gap. CDR3 length: 15 residues. Germline CDR1 is SGHTA and CDR2 is FQGNSA. The CDR3 DNA reads TGTGCCAGCAGCTCTAAGAGCGGGTACACCGGGGAGCTGTTTTTT. As protein: CASSSKSGYTGELFF.

The gene calls are TRBV3-1 (or the pseudogene TRBV3-2) and TRBJ1-1, with 8 bases aligning to TRBD1. In germline, CDR1 is LGHDT, CDR2 YNNKEL (reference sequence). CDR3 size: 16 residues. V lost 1 base to trimming and J lost 5 bases; unmatched junction nucleotides: 9. The CDR3 DNA sequence: TGTGCCAGCAGCCAAGGGGTTACAGGGGGGAGGACTGAAGCTTTCTTT. Protein product: CASSQGVTGGRTEAFF.

This clone was seen just once. This chain uses TRBV3-1 (or the pseudogene TRBV3-2) with TRBJ2-1, with 11 bases lining up with TRBD2. The CDR3 is 19 residues long. The germline V gene has CDR1 LGHDT and CDR2 YNNKEL (reference sequence). V dropped 5 bases and J dropped 0; count of bases not matched to a gene: 12. Written as DNA, the CDR3 is TGTGCCAGCAGCGTAGCGGGAGGGCCTCTCCTCCGCTCCTACAATGAGCAGTTCTTC. This gives the protein CASSVAGGPLLRSYNEQFF.

The rearrangement joins TRBV27 to TRBJ2-1, with 10 bases aligning to TRBD1. From germline, CDR1 is MNHEY and CDR2 SMNVEV (reference sequence). Trimming took 0 bases from V and 8 from J; bases not matched to a gene: 4. The CDR3 is 15 amino acids. Here the CDR3 DNA reads TGTGCCAGCAGTTTATCGGGACAGGGGCCCCATGAGCAGTTCTTC. Translating it yields CASSLSGQGPHEQFF.

This chain joins TRBV7-9 and TRBJ2-7, with 7 bases aligning to TRBD1. This CDR3 is built from 13 residues. The germline V gene encodes CDR1 SEHNR and CDR2 FQNEAQ (reference sequence). The V segment lost 10 bases and the J segment 2 bases; nucleotides outside the gene matches: 8. In nucleotides, the CDR3 is TGTGCCATTACCGGACAGGTGCCCTACGAGCAGTACTTC. It is translated as CAITGQVPYEQYF.

J is TRBJ1-2 and V is TRBV4-1; D gene unclear. The CDR3 runs 14 residues. V shed 3 bases and J shed 8 bases, with 16 bases lying between them. The germline CDR1 and CDR2 sequences are MGHRA and YSYEKL. CDR3 bases: TGCGCCAGCAGCCACCTAGGACCTGGGGTGGGCTACACCTTC. Translated, it gives CASSHLGPGVGYTF.

The chain joins TRBV18 to TRBJ1-3; 12 bases agree with TRBD1. The germline gives CDR1 KGHSH, CDR2 LQKENI. After removal of 2 bases from V and 5 bases from J, the junction contained 1 base not matched to a gene. The CDR3 has 15 amino acids. CDR3 in amino acids: CASSPRDRGRNTIYF. The CDR3 DNA follows: TGTGCCAGCTCACCAAGGGACAGGGGGCGAAACACCATATATTTT. The full variable domain, its missing parts supplied by reference TRBV18 and TRBJ1-3, is NAGVMQNPRHLVRRRGQEARLRCSPMKGHSHVYWYRQLPEEGLKFMVYLQKENIIDESGMPKERFSAEFPKEGPSILRIQQVVRGDSAAYFCASSPRDRGRNTIYFGEGSWLTVV.

The chain couples TRBV19 to TRBJ1-3; 8 bases are shared with TRBD1. The ends lost 6 bases at V and 0 bases at J; junction bases unmatched: 7. The germline gives CDR1 LNHDA, CDR2 SQIVND (reference sequence). This CDR3 is 16 amino acids long. The CDR3 DNA reads TGTGCCAGTAGGCGCGACAGGGGAAGCTCTGGAAACACCATATATTTT. Protein product: CASRRDRGSSGNTIYF. Full variable domain (rest looked up from reference TRBV19 and TRBJ1-3): DGGITQSPKYLFRKEGQNVTLSCEQNLNHDAMYWYRQDPGQGLRLIYYSQIVNDFQKGDIAEGYSVSREKKESFPLTVTSAQKNPTAFYLCASRRDRGSSGNTIYFGEGSWLTVV.

This clone appeared a single time. V and J are TRBV5-4 and TRBJ1-4, with D perhaps matching TRBD1 (6 bases). CDR1 and CDR2 from the germline V gene are SGHNT and YYREEE (reference sequence). This CDR3 is 14 amino acids long. V lost 0 bases and J 4 bases, leaving 7 bases between the germline ends. CDR3 in DNA: TGTGCCAGCAGCTTGGGGACAGATAATGAAAAACTGTTTTTT. It encodes CASSLGTDNEKLFF.

The chain joins TRBV20-1 to TRBJ2-7, with D perhaps TRBD1 or TRBD2 (5 bases each). Trimming pared 5 bases from V and 4 bases from J, leaving 9 bases between. Germline V gene lookup returns CDR1 DFQATT and CDR2 SNEGSKA (reference sequence). This CDR3 has 11 amino acids. Here the CDR3 DNA reads TGCAGTGCTCGAGGGGAGTACGAGCAGTACTTC. Its translation: CSARGEYEQYF.